A selection of T cell receptor beta chains follows, all from one sample in a study of glioma-infiltrating T cells. TCRdb itself ran the multiplex PCR reads through MiXCR, one entry per CDR3 protein. Counted here are around 97,000 distinct CDR3 sequences, 25% to 35% occurring once; the ten biggest clones make up about 40%. The sequenced sample consisted of glioma tissue, nonneoplastic brain tissue, or PBMCs (not recorded which). The receptor source for this set is a human donor with low-grade glioma or glioblastoma, undergoing nonglioma brain surgery, or in good health (not recorded which). The conserved cysteine and the conserved F or W are not part of the CDR3 here. The order of the fields is CDR3 protein, D gene, J gene, V gene. A D gene is named only where the DNA matches it firmly.

ASSLSAGGGGYT,TRBD1,TRBJ1-2,TRBV27
SARKLAGGFSYEQY,TRBD2,TRBJ2-7,TRBV20-1
ASSPGTYTGELF,.,TRBJ2-2,TRBV3-1
ASSPPSRTEAF,.,TRBJ1-1,TRBV18
ASLSGYTYNEQF,.,TRBJ2-1,TRBV12-3/TRBV12-4
ASSQGTSYPNEQF,TRBD2,TRBJ2-1,TRBV3-1
ASSLAGQDTQY,.,TRBJ2-3,TRBV7-7
ASSTQQNTEAF,.,TRBJ1-1,TRBV12-3/TRBV12-4
SVELIRVARGNYNEQF,.,TRBJ2-1,TRBV29-1
ASSSGPHSALH,.,TRBJ1-6,TRBV7-6
ASRPGTGGDQGTEAF,TRBD1,TRBJ1-1,TRBV7-6
ASSQGRSPLH,.,TRBJ1-6,TRBV6-1
SVRAGGGQPQH,TRBD1,TRBJ1-5,TRBV29-1
ASSYSPGKDWKASYNEQF,.,TRBJ2-1,TRBV6-2/TRBV6-3
ASSAPGGTGGTEAF,TRBD1,TRBJ1-1,TRBV6-2/TRBV6-3
ASSSASQVTEAF,.,TRBJ1-1,TRBV6-1
ASSQDTVGNTIY,.,TRBJ1-3,TRBV4-3
ASSFDVALSSYEQY,.,TRBJ2-7,TRBV12-3/TRBV12-4
ASSTAPGFQETQY,.,TRBJ2-5,TRBV18
ASSLRSSNYGYT,.,TRBJ1-2,TRBV7-9
ASSQSGLKGNTIY,.,TRBJ1-3,TRBV3-1
ASSPDRTSSYEQY,TRBD2,TRBJ2-7,TRBV7-2
ASRDRGQDEQF,TRBD1,TRBJ2-1,TRBV7-2
AISDGVDTGELF,.,TRBJ2-2,TRBV10-3
AGSLTADSNQPQH,.,TRBJ1-5,TRBV6-2/TRBV6-3
ASSLSGARGPYGYT,.,TRBJ1-2,TRBV4-2
ASSYEQGSTDTQY,TRBD1,TRBJ2-3,TRBV6-6
ASSSYGTDYNEQF,TRBD1,TRBJ2-1,TRBV28
ASSLRYNEQF,.,TRBJ2-1,TRBV28
ASSGDPRRETQY,.,TRBJ2-5,TRBV12-3/TRBV12-4
SATGQLYTEAF,.,TRBJ1-1,TRBV20-1
SARMGQGVDGYT,TRBD1,TRBJ1-2,TRBV20-1
ASSSITGSRIHYEQY,.,TRBJ2-7,TRBV7-9
ASSKQGGQPQH,.,TRBJ1-5,TRBV19
ASIAGTGSTNERLF,TRBD1,TRBJ1-4,TRBV11-2
ASSQDGSNYGYT,.,TRBJ1-2,TRBV4-3
ASSLGLTGTGVDEQF,TRBD1,TRBJ2-1,TRBV11-3
SARDIRAGGLVNEQF,TRBD2,TRBJ2-1,TRBV20-1
ASSKKGTGEAF,TRBD1,TRBJ1-1,TRBV19
ASSFGREEQY,.,TRBJ2-7,TRBV27
ASSKLQGNEGTQY,.,TRBJ2-5,TRBV11-2